Presented here are 17 T cell receptor beta chains from one specimen sequenced in a study of blood T cell repertoires in COVID-19. Sequencing was performed with immunoSEQ multiplex PCR; in TCRdb, only in-frame clones are kept and a portion is missing. The data show tens of thousands of clones, more than 70% seen once. Sequenced input: peripheral blood. These receptors were collected from a woman between 65 and 79 years old with acute or convalescent COVID-19.

As DNA, the CDR3 is TGCAGCGTTGAAGTGTGGGACTCCGCGTACAATGAGCAGTTCTTC. This sequence encodes CSVEVWDSAYNEQFF. The chain couples TRBV29-1 to TRBJ2-1; D perhaps matches TRBD2 (6 bases). Trimming stripped 1 base from V and 4 bases from J, with 14 bases between. Germline V gene sequence: CDR1 SQVTM, CDR2 ANQGSEA. The CDR3 has 15 amino acids.

The J gene is TRBJ1-2, the V gene TRBV10-3; TRBD1 might be the D (5 bases). CDR1 and CDR2 from the germline V gene are ENHRY and SYGVKD. V lost 6 bases to trimming and J lost 5 bases, with 7 bases between them. This CDR3 is built from 11 residues. CDR3 DNA: TGTGCCATCAGCGGGGGTTATGGCTACACCTTC. Translated: CAISGGYGYTF.

This clone appeared many times. The chain has TRBV6-5 and TRBJ1-2; 9 nucleotides agree with TRBD1. CDR1 MNHEY and CDR2 SVGAGI come from the germline V gene. This CDR3 is built from 15 residues. V shed 0 bases, J shed 8 bases, and the junction held 7 bases outside the gene matches. CDR3 in amino acids: CASSYSRQGVGGYTF. In DNA, the CDR3 is TGTGCCAGCAGTTACTCGAGACAGGGGGTAGGCGGCTACACCTTC.

The chain joins TRBV20-1 to TRBJ2-1, with no clear D. Between the trimmed V and J ends, which lost 3 bases and 6 bases, there was a span of 12 bases. The CDR3 is 13 amino acids. Germline V gene data show CDR1 as DFQATT and CDR2 as SNEGSKA (reference sequence). The CDR3 nucleotides are TGCAGTGCTAGTAGCCCCCCCCGCAATGAGCAGTTCTTC. Translating it yields CSASSPPRNEQFF.

A remark on this clone: At the DNA level, this CDR3 is encoded by other sequences in the same sample as well. The chain carries TRBV7-6 and TRBJ2-1; the D gene is possibly TRBD2 (5 bases). V shed 5 bases and J shed 1 base, with 9 bases lying between them. The CDR3 length is 14 residues. Germline CDR1 is SGHVS and CDR2 is FNYEAQ. The CDR3 loop reads CASSISGSYNEQFF. The DNA for the CDR3 is TGTGCCAGCAGCATAAGCGGATCCTACAATGAGCAGTTCTTC.

The sample holds one count of this clone. The chain employs TRBV4-3 and TRBJ2-1; 9 bases align to TRBD2. The germline V gene encodes CDR1 LGHNA and CDR2 YSLEER. V shed 0 bases and J 0 bases; nucleotides not matched to a gene: 9. This CDR3 region has 19 residues. The chain's CDR3 is CASSQDLGSGRYSYNEQFF. In nucleotides, the CDR3 is TGCGCCAGCAGCCAAGATTTAGGTAGCGGGAGATACTCCTACAATGAGCAGTTCTTC.

The rearrangement links TRBV14 to TRBJ2-3; possibly TRBD2 for D (5 bases). V was shortened by 1 base and J by 8 bases, with 7 bases between the two germline ends. Germline values: CDR1 SGHDN, CDR2 FVKESK. The CDR3 consists of 12 residues. CDR3 nucleotides: TGTGCCAGCAGCCAAGTACGGGGTACGCAGTATTTT. It is translated as CASSQVRGTQYF.

V usage is TRBV18 and J usage is TRBJ2-7; tentatively, D is TRBD2 (5 bases). Per the germline V gene, CDR1 is KGHSH and CDR2 is LQKENI. V dropped 2 bases and J dropped 6 bases, with 11 bases sitting between them. The CDR3 runs 13 residues. In nucleotides, the CDR3 is TGTGCCAGCTCACCAGACCTAGCTAGCGAGCAGTACGTC. This sequence encodes CASSPDLASEQYV.

The V and J genes are TRBV6-1 and TRBJ1-2; the D gene is possibly TRBD1 (5 bases). Looked up from germline, CDR1 is MNHNS and CDR2 is SASEGT. There are 12 residues in the CDR3. The V end lost 10 bases, the J end lost 7 bases, and 16 bases lay between the germline ends. The CDR3 DNA sequence: TGTGCCACTCTCCAGGAGGGGAGTGGCTACACCTTC. This codes for CATLQEGSGYTF.

This rearrangement joins TRBV6-2 or TRBV6-3 to TRBJ1-5; TRBD1 matches at 8 bases. Germline values: CDR1 MNHEY, CDR2 SVGEGT. The J segment lost 7 bases and the V segment lost 6 bases, leaving 14 bases of the junction unmatched. The CDR3 runs 16 residues. The CDR3 nucleotides are TGTGCCAGCAGCCGGACAGGGATGAAGGGGTACCAGCCCCAGCATTTT. Amino acids: CASSRTGMKGYQPQHF.

The chain couples TRBV6-6 to TRBJ2-3; D remains unclear. Trimming removed 7 bases at V and 0 bases at J, with 5 bases between. The CDR3 extends over 12 amino acids. Germline CDR1 is MNHNY and CDR2 is SVGAGI (reference sequence). CDR3 DNA: TGTGCCAGCATGGGCAGCACAGATACGCAGTATTTT. As protein: CASMGSTDTQYF.

The V call is TRBV7-8, the J call TRBJ1-1, with D unclear. Germline V CDR1 and CDR2: SGHVS, FQNEAQ. This CDR3 is built from 12 residues. V shed 5 bases and J shed 10 bases, with 14 bases lying between them. In DNA, the CDR3 is TGTGCCAGCAGCCCCCCCACGAGAGGAGCTTTCTTT. It codes for CASSPPTRGAFF.

V and J are TRBV5-1 and TRBJ2-3; 12 bases line up with TRBD2. V was pared by 3 bases and J by 2 bases, with 7 bases of the junction left unmatched. From germline, CDR1 is SGHRS and CDR2 YFSETQ. The CDR3 is 17 amino acids. The CDR3: CASSSVPSGGVTDTQYF. The CDR3 coding sequence is TGCGCCAGCAGCTCGGTCCCTAGCGGGGGGGTCACAGATACGCAGTATTTT.

This clone was detected a few times. CDR3 region: CASSLGLAGGGEQFF. CDR3 DNA: TGTGCCAGCAGTCTGGGACTAGCGGGAGGAGGTGAGCAGTTCTTC. This chain connects TRBV28 to TRBJ2-1; the match to TRBD2 covers 15 bases. Germline-derived CDR1 and CDR2 are MDHEN and SYDVKM. Losses at the gene ends were 5 bases for V and 9 bases for J; bases not matched to a gene: 5. This CDR3 is built from 15 residues.

This chain's CDR3 is CASSPEGTGANVLTF. CDR3 nucleotides: TGTGCCAGCAGCCCCGAGGGAACTGGGGCCAACGTCCTGACTTTC. The chain carries TRBV6-5 and TRBJ2-6; D is perhaps TRBD2 (5 bases). V lost 6 bases and J 2 bases, leaving 11 bases between the germline ends. This CDR3 is built from 15 residues. Germline lookup yields CDR1 MNHEY and CDR2 SVGAGI.

This clone was picked up one time. This chain uses TRBV6-6 with TRBJ2-5; D is undetermined. Trimming removed 10 bases from V and 5 bases from J, with 14 bases in between. CDR3 length: 12 amino acids. Germline CDR1 MNHNY, CDR2 SVGAGI (reference sequence). Here the CDR3 DNA reads TGTGCCACCAGATCAGGCCCCGAGACCCAGTACTTC. Encoded protein: CATRSGPETQYF.

The V and J genes are TRBV28 and TRBJ1-1; D perhaps matches TRBD1 (5 bases). Trimming stripped 3 bases from V and 1 base from J, with 12 bases between. The CDR3 sequence is 15 residues long. CDR1 MDHEN and CDR2 SYDVKM come from the germline V gene. The CDR3 DNA follows: TGTGCCAGCAGTTTGGTCGGGGGTTGGAACACTGAAGCTTTCTTT. This encodes CASSLVGGWNTEAFF. Variable domain in full (rest from reference TRBV28 and TRBJ1-1): DVKVTQSSRYLVKRTGEKVFLECVQDMDHENMFWYRQDPGLGLRLIYFSYDVKMKEKGDIPEGYSVSREKKERFSLILESASTNQTSMYLCASSLVGGWNTEAFFGQGTRLTVV.